This T cell receptor (beta chain) emerged from a study of cytomegalovirus exposure and HLA in healthy donors. In its sample, this clone was seen once. No antigen is known for it. Likely unrecorded immune exposures existed in these nominally healthy donors. Overall study findings and caveats: Several of the most significant clusters appeared linked to common viral pathogens, based on a later analysis.

60 Vbeta and 13 Jbeta primers were used in PCR. Libraries were prepared by immunoSEQ multiplex PCR; TCRdb keeps only in-frame clonotypes and omits some of them. The sample carries some 170,000 clones, roughly 85% recorded once. The CDR3 contains 14 residues. Germline V gives CDR1 SGHDN, CDR2 FVKESK. With 1 base clipped from V and 5 bases from J, the junction kept 4 bases outside the gene matches. The rearrangement joins TRBV14 to TRBJ2-5, with TRBD1 matching 7 bases. The source material was PBMCs. This receptor was identified in a man aged 35 to 55 in good health and CMV-seronegative. This CDR3 reads CASSQVTGRETQYF. CDR3 in DNA: TGTGCCAGCAGCCAAGTGACAGGGCGGGAGACCCAGTACTTC.